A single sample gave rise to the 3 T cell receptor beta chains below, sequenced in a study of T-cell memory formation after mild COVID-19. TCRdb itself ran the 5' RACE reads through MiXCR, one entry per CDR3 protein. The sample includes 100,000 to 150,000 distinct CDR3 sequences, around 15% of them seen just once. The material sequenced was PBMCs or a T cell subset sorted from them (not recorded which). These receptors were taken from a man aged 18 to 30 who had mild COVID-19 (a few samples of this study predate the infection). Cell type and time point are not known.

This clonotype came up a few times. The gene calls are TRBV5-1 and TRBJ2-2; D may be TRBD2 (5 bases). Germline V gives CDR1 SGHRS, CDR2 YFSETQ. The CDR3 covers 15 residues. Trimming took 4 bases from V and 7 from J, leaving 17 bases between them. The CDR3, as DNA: TGCGCCAGCAGCCGTCCAGGAGGAAACGGCGGGGAGCTGTTTTTT. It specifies CASSRPGGNGGELFF.

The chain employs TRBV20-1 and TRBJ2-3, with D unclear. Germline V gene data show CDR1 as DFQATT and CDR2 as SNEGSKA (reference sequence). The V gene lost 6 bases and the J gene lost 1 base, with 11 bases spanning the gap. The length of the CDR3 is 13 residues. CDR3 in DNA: TGCAGTGCAGAGTTCCGGGGCACAGATACGCAGTATTTT. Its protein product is CSAEFRGTDTQYF.

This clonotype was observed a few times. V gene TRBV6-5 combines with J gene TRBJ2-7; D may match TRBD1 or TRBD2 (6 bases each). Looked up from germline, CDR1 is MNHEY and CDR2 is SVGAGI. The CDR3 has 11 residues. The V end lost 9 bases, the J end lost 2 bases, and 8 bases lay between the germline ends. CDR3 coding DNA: TGTGCCAGGCGGGACACCTACGAGCAGTACGTC. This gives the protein CARRDTYEQYV.